This paragraph covers one T cell receptor beta chain sequence. Its antigen is not identified. The protocol was immunoSEQ multiplex PCR, while the TCRdb copy is restricted to in-frame clones and leaves out a portion. The sample consists of some 61,000 clones, around 83% of them appearing once. The record originates from a study of neoadjuvant anti-PD-1 for oral cavity cancer. About the research overall: Nivolumab at 3 mg/kg was mostly given biweekly, three to four doses, pre-surgery. Study-level points and caveats: With a few patients per group, TCR findings need larger cohorts.

Per the germline V gene, CDR1 is SGHTA and CDR2 is FQGNSA. The CDR3 has 16 amino acids. The V and J ends lost 2 bases and 5 bases, in that order; junction bases with no gene match: 8. Described time point: after neoadjuvant nivolumab, at surgical resection. The receptor's source is a person aged 35-80 years with oral cavity squamous cell carcinoma. The J gene is TRBJ2-3, the V gene TRBV7-2; 9 bases match TRBD1. Here the sequenced sample was PBMCs, taken after nivolumab (anti-PD-1) treatment. Written as DNA, the CDR3 is TGTGCCAGCAGCTTACTTGGAGGGACAGGGAAAGATACGCAGTATTTT. This gives the protein CASSLLGGTGKDTQYF.